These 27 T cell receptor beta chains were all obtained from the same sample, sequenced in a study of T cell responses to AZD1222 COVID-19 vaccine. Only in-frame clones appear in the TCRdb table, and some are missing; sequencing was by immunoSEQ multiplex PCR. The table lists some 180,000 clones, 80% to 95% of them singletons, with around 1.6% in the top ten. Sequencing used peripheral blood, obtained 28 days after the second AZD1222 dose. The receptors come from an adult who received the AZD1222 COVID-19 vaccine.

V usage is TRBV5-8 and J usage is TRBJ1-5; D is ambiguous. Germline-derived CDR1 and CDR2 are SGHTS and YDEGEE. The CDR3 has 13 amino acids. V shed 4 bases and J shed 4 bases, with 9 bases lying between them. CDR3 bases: TGTGCCAGCAGCCCGCGAATTAATCAGCCCCAGCATTTT. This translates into CASSPRINQPQHF. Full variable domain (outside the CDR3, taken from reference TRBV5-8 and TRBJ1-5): EAGVTQSPTHLIKTRGQQATLRCSPISGHTSVYWYQQALGLGLQFLLWYDEGEERNRGNFPPRFSGRQFPNYSSELNVNALELEDSALYLCASSPRINQPQHFGDGTRLSIL.

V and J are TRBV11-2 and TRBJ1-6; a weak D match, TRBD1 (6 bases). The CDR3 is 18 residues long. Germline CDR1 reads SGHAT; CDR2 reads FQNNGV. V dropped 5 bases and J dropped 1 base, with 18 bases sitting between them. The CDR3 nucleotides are TGTGCCAGCAGCCCGAGTCCGACAGGTTCGTCCTATAATTCACCCCTCCACTTT. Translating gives CASSPSPTGSSYNSPLHF. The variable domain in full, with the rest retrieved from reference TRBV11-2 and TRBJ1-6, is EAGVAQSPRYKIIEKRQSVAFWCNPISGHATLYWYQQILGQGPKLLIQFQNNGVVDDSQLPKDRFSAERLKGVDSTLKIQPAKLEDSAVYLCASSPSPTGSSYNSPLHFGNGTRLTVT.

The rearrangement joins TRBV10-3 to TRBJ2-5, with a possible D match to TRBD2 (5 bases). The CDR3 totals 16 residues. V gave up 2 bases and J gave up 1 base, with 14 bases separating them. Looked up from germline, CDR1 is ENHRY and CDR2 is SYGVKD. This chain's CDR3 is CAISEALAGIQETQYF. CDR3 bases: TGTGCCATCAGTGAGGCCCTGGCGGGTATCCAAGAGACCCAGTACTTC.

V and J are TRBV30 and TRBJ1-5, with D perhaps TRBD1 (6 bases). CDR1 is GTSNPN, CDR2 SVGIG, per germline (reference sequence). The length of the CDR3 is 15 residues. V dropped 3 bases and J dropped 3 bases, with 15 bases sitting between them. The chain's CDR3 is CAWSWGRGNNQPQHF. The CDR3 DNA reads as TGTGCCTGGAGCTGGGGCAGGGGAAACAATCAGCCCCAGCATTTT. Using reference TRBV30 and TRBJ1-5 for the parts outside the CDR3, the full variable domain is SQTIHQWPATLVQPVGSPLSLECTVEGTSNPNLYWYRQAAGRGLQLLFYSVGIGQISSEVPQNLSASRPQDRQFILSSKKLLLSDSGFYLCAWSWGRGNNQPQHFGDGTRLSIL.

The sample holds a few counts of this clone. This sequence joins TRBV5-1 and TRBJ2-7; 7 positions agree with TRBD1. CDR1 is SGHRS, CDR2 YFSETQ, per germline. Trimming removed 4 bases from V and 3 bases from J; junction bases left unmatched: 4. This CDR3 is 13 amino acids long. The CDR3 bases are TGCGCCAGCAGCCGTGGGACAGACTACGAGCAGTACTTC. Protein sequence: CASSRGTDYEQYF.

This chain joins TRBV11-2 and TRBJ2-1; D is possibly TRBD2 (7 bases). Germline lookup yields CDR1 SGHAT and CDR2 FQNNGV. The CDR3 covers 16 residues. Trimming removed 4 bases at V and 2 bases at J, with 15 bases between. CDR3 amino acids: CASSSTRGRAYNEQFF. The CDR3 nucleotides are TGTGCCAGCAGCTCGACGAGGGGGAGGGCCTACAATGAGCAGTTCTTC. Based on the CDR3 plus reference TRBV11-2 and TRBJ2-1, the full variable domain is EAGVAQSPRYKIIEKRQSVAFWCNPISGHATLYWYQQILGQGPKLLIQFQNNGVVDDSQLPKDRFSAERLKGVDSTLKIQPAKLEDSAVYLCASSSTRGRAYNEQFFGPGTRLTVL.

The DNA of the CDR3 is TGTGCCAGCAGTTGGGGCAGGAACACTGAAGCTTTCTTT. This translates into CASSWGRNTEAFF. V is TRBV27 and J is TRBJ1-1, with D possibly TRBD1 on 5 matching bases. The V end lost 4 bases, the J end lost 1 base, and 7 bases lay between the germline ends. CDR1 and CDR2 from the germline V gene are MNHEY and SMNVEV (reference sequence). The CDR3 totals 13 residues.

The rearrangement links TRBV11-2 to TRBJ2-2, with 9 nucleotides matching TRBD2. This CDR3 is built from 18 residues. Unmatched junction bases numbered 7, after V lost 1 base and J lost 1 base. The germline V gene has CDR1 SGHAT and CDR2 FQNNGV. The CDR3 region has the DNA TGTGCCAGCAGCTTAGTACTCGCGGGGGGGCGGAACACCGGGGAGCTGTTTTTT. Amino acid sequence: CASSLVLAGGRNTGELFF.

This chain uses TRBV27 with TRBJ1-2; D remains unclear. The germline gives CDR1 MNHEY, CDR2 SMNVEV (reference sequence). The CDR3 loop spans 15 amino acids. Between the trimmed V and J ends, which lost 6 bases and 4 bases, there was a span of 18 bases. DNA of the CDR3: TGTGCCAGCAGGCTTCGGGCAGGTCGCCTCTATGGCTACACCTTC. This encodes CASRLRAGRLYGYTF.

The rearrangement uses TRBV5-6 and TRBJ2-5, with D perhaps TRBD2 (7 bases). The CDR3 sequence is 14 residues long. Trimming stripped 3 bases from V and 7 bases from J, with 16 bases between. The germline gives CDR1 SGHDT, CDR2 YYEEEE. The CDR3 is CASSSLAGRGTQYF. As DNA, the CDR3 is TGTGCCAGCAGCTCCTTAGCGGGCAGGGGGACCCAGTACTTC.

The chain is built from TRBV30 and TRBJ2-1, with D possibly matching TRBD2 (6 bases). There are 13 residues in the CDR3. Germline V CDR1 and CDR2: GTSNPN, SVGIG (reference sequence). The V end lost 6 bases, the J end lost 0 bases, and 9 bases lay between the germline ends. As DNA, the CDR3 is TGTGCCTGCAGGGAGGCCTCCTACAATGAGCAGTTCTTC. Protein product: CACREASYNEQFF.

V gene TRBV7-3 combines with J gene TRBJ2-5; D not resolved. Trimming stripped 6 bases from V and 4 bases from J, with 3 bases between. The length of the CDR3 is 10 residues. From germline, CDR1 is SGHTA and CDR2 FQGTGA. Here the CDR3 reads CASSSETQYF. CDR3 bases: TGTGCCAGCAGTTCAGAGACCCAGTACTTC.

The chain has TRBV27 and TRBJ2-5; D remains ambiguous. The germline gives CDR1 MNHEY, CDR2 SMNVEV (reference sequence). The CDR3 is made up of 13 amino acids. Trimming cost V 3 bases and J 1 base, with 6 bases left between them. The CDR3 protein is CASSFLPQETQYF. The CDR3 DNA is TGTGCCAGCAGTTTCCTCCCCCAAGAGACCCAGTACTTC.

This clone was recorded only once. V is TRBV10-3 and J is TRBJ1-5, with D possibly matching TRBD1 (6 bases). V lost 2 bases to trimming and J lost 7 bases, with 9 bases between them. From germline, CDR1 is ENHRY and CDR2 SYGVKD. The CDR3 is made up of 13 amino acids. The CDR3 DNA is TGTGCCATCAGTGAGGGGGGCGGGCAGCCCCAGCATTTT. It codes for CAISEGGGQPQHF.

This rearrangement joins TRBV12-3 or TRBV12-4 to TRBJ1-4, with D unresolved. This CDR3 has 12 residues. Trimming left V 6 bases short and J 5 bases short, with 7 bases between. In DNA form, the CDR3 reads TGTGCCAGCAGGGGTAGAAATGAAAAACTGTTTTTT. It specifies CASRGRNEKLFF.

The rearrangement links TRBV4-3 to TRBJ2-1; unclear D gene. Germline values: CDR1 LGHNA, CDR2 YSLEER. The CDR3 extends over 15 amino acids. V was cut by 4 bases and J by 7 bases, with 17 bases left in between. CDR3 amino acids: CASSRARLERNEQFF. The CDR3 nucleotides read TGCGCCAGCAGCCGAGCCCGTCTGGAGCGAAATGAGCAGTTCTTC.

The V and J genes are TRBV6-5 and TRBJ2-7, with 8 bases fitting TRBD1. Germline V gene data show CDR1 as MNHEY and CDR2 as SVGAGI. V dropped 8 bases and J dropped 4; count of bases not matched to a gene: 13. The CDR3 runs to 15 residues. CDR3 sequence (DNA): TGTGCCAGCCGCGGGACAGGCCCTCAATTATACGAGCAGTACTTC. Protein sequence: CASRGTGPQLYEQYF.

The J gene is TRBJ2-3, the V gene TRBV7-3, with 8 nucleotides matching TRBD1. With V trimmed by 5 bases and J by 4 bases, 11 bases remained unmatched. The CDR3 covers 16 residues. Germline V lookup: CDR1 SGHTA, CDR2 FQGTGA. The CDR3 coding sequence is TGTGCCAGCAGCCTATCACCAGGGGGCTCGGCAGATACGCAGTATTTT. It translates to CASSLSPGGSADTQYF. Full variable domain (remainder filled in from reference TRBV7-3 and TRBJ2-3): GAGVSQTPSNKVTEKGKYVELRCDPISGHTALYWYRQSLGQGPEFLIYFQGTGAADDSGLPNDRFFAVRPEGSVSTLKIQRTERGDSAVYLCASSLSPGGSADTQYFGPGTRLTVL.

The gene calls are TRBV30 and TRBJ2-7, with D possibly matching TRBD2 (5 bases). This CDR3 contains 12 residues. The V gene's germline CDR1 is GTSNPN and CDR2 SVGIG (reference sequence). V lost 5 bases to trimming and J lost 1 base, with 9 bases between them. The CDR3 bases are TGTGCCTGGGAGGGCTTATCCTACGAGCAGTACTTC. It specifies CAWEGLSYEQYF.

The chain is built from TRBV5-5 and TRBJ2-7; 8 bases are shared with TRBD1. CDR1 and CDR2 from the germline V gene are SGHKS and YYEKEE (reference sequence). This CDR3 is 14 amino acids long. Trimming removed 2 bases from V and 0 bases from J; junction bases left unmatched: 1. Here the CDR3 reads CASSFGQGSYEQYF. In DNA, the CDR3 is TGTGCCAGCAGCTTTGGACAGGGCTCCTACGAGCAGTACTTC.

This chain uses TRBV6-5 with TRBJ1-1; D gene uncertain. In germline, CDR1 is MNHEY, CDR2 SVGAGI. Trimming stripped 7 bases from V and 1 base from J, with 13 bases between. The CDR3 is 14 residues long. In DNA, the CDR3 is TGTGCCAGCACTCCACCTAATAGGAACACTGAAGCTTTCTTT. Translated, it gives CASTPPNRNTEAFF.

CDR3 region: CASSPQAGGYNSPLHF. CDR3 nucleotides: TGTGCCAGCTCACCACAGGCAGGGGGTTATAATTCACCCCTCCACTTT. The V and J genes are TRBV18 and TRBJ1-6, with TRBD1 matching 7 bases. V shed 1 base, J shed 4 bases, and the junction held 4 bases outside the gene matches. This CDR3 has 16 residues. Germline CDR1 and CDR2: KGHSH and LQKENI.

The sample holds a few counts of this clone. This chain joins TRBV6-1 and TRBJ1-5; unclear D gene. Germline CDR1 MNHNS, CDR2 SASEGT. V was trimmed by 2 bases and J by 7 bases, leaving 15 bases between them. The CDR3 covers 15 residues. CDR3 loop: CASSEMGGLGQPQHF. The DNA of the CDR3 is TGTGCCAGCAGTGAAATGGGAGGACTGGGGCAGCCCCAGCATTTT.

As DNA, the CDR3 is TGCGCCAGCAGCTTGACAGGGACAGGGTATTCAGGAAACACCATATATTTT. It yields the protein CASSLTGTGYSGNTIYF. The chain combines TRBV5-1 with TRBJ1-3; 9 bases are a match to TRBD1. Germline CDR1 SGHRS, CDR2 YFSETQ. The CDR3 is 17 amino acids. With V trimmed by 1 base and J by 4 bases, 9 bases remained unmatched.

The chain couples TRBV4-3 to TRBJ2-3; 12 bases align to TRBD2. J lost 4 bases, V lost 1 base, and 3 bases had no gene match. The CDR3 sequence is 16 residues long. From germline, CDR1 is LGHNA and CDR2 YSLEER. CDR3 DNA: TGCGCCAGCAGCCAAGCGCTAGCGGGGGGGCCAGATACGCAGTATTTT. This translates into CASSQALAGGPDTQYF.

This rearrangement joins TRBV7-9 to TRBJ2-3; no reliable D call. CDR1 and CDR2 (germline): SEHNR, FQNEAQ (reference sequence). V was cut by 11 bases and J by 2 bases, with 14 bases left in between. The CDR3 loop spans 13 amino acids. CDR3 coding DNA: TGTGCCGGACGTGAGAGCTACACAGATACGCAGTATTTT. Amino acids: CAGRESYTDTQYF.

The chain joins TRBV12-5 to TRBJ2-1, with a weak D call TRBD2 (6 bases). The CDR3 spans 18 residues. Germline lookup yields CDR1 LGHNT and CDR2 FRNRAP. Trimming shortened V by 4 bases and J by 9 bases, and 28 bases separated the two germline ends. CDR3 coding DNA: TGTGCTAGTGGTTCCCCCACCCAGGGAGGACTAAACCGGGGTGAGCAGTTCTTC. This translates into CASGSPTQGGLNRGEQFF.